The clone carrying this TCR beta chain has a count of ten or more. Hyperthyroidism patients were newly diagnosed, under 2 months' duration, aged 18 to 65. This sample was included in a study of Graves' ophthalmopathy and Graves' hyperthyroidism. Looking at the study overall: Stable hyperthyroid donors showed no ophthalmopathy during 18 months follow-up.

V gave up 5 bases and J gave up 8 bases, with 19 bases separating them. The CDR3 sequence is 16 residues long. Germline V gives CDR1 SNHLY, CDR2 FYNNEI. Amplification of the TCR beta CDR3 regions used RNA transcripts (as template). Second-round multiplex PCR came after a first-round RT-PCR that employed HTBI primers. A single record per CDR3 protein comes from TCRdb applying MiXCR to the multiplex PCR reads. The sample has 500,000 to 600,000 distinct CDR3 sequences, about 40% seen once. Source material: peripheral blood or thyroid tissue (not recorded which). The chain couples TRBV2 to TRBJ1-6; the D is unclear. The receptor was isolated from an adult man with Graves' hyperthyroidism. CDR3: CASSTQKASAYSPLHF. The CDR3 nucleotides read TGTGCCAGCAGTACGCAGAAGGCGTCGGCTTATTCACCCCTCCACTTT.